These 3 T cell receptor beta chains were sequenced from one sample in a study of T cell repertoires in cytomegalovirus infection. Via MiXCR, TCRdb re-called the reads, giving one row per CDR3 protein. The sample gives 150,000 to 200,000 distinct CDR3 sequences, roughly 19% of which show up once; less than 3.5% is in the top ten. Sequencing used PBMCs. These receptors were obtained from a human donor in good health (CMV status not recorded). Some clones in this sample may be carry-over from other donors' samples.

The rearrangement uses TRBV29-1 and TRBJ2-7, with D perhaps TRBD1 or TRBD2 (6 bases each). CDR1 and CDR2 (germline): SQVTM, ANQGSEA. V shed 5 bases and J shed 3 bases, with 11 bases lying between them. The CDR3 consists of 12 residues. The CDR3 region is CSVLRGGYEQYF. CDR3 DNA sequence: TGCAGCGTTCTCAGGGGAGGCTACGAGCAGTACTTC.

This clonotype has a handful of counts. The V gene is TRBV18, the J gene TRBJ1-1; D is undetermined. Per the germline V gene, CDR1 is KGHSH and CDR2 is LQKENI. The CDR3 has 15 residues. V gave up 2 bases and J gave up 2 bases, with 12 bases separating them. CDR3 sequence: CASSPKAAANTEAFF. CDR3 nucleotides: TGTGCCAGCTCACCAAAGGCGGCAGCTAACACTGAAGCTTTCTTT.

This clonotype occurred a few times. V usage is TRBV7-6 and J usage is TRBJ2-1; TRBD2 aligns across 16 bases. Per germline, CDR1 SGHVS and CDR2 FNYEAQ. V was clipped by 4 bases and J by 9 bases; unmatched bases: 9. The CDR3 extends over 17 amino acids. CDR3 protein: CASSSPGTSGRAAEQFF. The CDR3 nucleotides read TGTGCCAGCAGCTCTCCCGGGACTAGCGGGAGGGCTGCTGAGCAGTTCTTC.